The entry below gives a single T cell receptor (beta chain) sequence along with its context. Its antigen is not yet known. Base qualities are missing; no much larger clone stands one base away. The donors were healthy, HIV-negative adults with no recently reported acute infections or vaccinations. Every donor was a Caucasian adult residing in Nashville, Tennessee, USA. CD4+ T cells were enriched through magnetic negative selection, after which naive cells were positively selected on CD45RA and the remaining negative fraction served as the memory subset. Blood was collected by leukapheresis, and PBMCs were isolated by Ficoll-Histopaque density gradient centrifugation and then cryopreserved in liquid nitrogen vapor phase. Analytical flow cytometry was used to check the purity and quantity of each magnetically sorted T cell population. From each sorted fraction, genomic DNA was isolated and quantified by UV absorbance on a Nanodrop 2000c.

The CDR3 numbers 16 residues from cysteine through phenylalanine. Only the CDR3 DNA is retained, 48 bases long and in frame from the first base. Using the deep immunoSEQ assay, multiplex PCR amplified TCR CDR3 regions from genomic DNA. For each cell subset, the extracted genomic DNA was distributed evenly across all wells of several immunoSEQ 96-well plates, and each plate served as one replicate. For sorted subsets, approximately 210 ng of genomic DNA, equivalent to about 30,000 T cell genomes, went into each replicate PCR. Purified libraries were quantified with a Qubit 3.0 fluorometer, sized on a Bioanalyzer 2100, and re-quantified with the KAPA Library Quantification kit. Every immunoSEQ 96-well plate was sequenced on a dedicated single-read 150-cycle Illumina NextSeq 550 flow cell. The study's own analysis went as follows. The immunoSEQ output contained only junctional sequences without quality scores, so filtering could not match that applied to full-length reads. To assign V/J genes and CDR3, sequences were annotated against IMGT germline references using PyIR, a Python wrapper for IgBLAST v1.9. Any read was removed if the V/J assignment was weak (E-value above 1e-6), the CDR3 was missing, or the read contained stop codons, out-of-frame junctions, or ambiguous translated residues. V3J clonotypes were defined by identical inferred V gene, J gene, and CDR3 amino acid sequence. Percentage overlap between repertoires was calculated by dividing the number of shared unique clonotypes by the size of the smaller repertoire. Three approaches were used to assess repertoire richness: RTK rarefaction, the Chao1 estimator, and Recon v2.1 estimates of unobserved clonotypes. Generation probabilities were computed with OLGA for all TCRbeta clonotypes obtained by the gDNA method from several donors. This is the immuneACCESS table as TCRdb keeps it, with only in-frame sequences that have V and J called. A part of the clones is gone; compared with another copy, unresolved V genes explain less than half, and the rest is unexplained. D and trimming were read from the DNA, whereas the V and J calls and clone size are those reported in that table. The sample yields 330,000 or so clones; approximately 74% were counted once. The ten most abundant clones make up 10% of the sample.

The sample comes from a study of shared clonotypes between healthy human individuals (dated by TCRdb to 2020 to 2022). Notes on the research overall: The cohort comprised a couple of women and a few men aged 18 to 49 years. To increase sequencing depth and limit assay-specific biases, different laboratories used diverse techniques to prepare libraries and sequence TCR repertoires. For each donor, CD4 naive and CD4 memory were each run on three plates, CD8 naive on two plates, and CD8 memory on one plate. The study deeply sequenced blood TCR repertoires of roughly five healthy adults to estimate repertoire size and the extent of clonotype sharing between individuals. Per donor, leukapheresis produced somewhere between about 0.8 and 9.5 billion PBMCs.

The paper as a whole reports these results and caveats: Naive subsets generally had larger estimated clonotype richness than memory subsets did. Compared with non-shared clonotypes, the clonotypes found in all four sorted-subset donors had higher generation probabilities. Sampling was limited to blood, and TCR repertoires in tissue likely differ from TCR repertoires in blood. Based on pairwise subsampling, the degree of clonotype sharing among donors was expected to be affected by sequencing depth. The small number of donors limited the genetic and exposure-history diversity represented. When a few donors were compared, the shared fraction of clonotypes was approximately 5% for naive CD4, 3.5% to 4% for naive CD8, roughly 2.5% for memory CD4, and 0.35% to 0.4% for memory CD8. Incomplete sequencing was indicated by rarefaction of sorted-subset datasets, despite the large sequencing depth.

The sequence is built from TRBV21-1 and TRBJ2-2; TRBD1 reflects the table's D call only, with no check against the DNA. TRBV21-1 is reported as a pseudogene. This sequence was found in a man aged 25 to 40 in good health. What was sequenced was memory CD4+ T cells sorted from blood. This specimen's cell subset or site label, interpreted: CD45RA-negative fraction. The CDR3 corresponds to CASSKGHVMGPVELFF. The DNA sequence reads TGTGCCAGCAGCAAAGGACATGTAATGGGGCCTGTGGAGCTGTTTTTT.